Listed here are 30 T cell receptor beta chains from one sample, sequenced in a study of cytomegalovirus exposure and HLA in healthy donors. PCR amplification relied on 60 Vbeta primers (plus 13 Jbeta primers). TCRdb keeps only in-frame clones here, not all; method: immunoSEQ multiplex PCR. The sample shows about 200,000 clones, nearly 80% of them seen only once. Specimen: PBMCs. Receptors originate from a man between 18 and 29 years old in good health and CMV-seronegative.

The chain carries TRBV7-2 and TRBJ2-7; TRBD2 agrees at 15 bases. Germline V gives CDR1 SGHTA, CDR2 FQGNSA. The CDR3 is 17 residues long. After removal of 4 bases from V and 4 bases from J, the junction contained 8 bases not matched to a gene. In nucleotides, the CDR3 is TGTGCCAGCAGCTGGACTAGCGGGAGGGCCGTGAATTACGAGCAGTACTTC. It yields the protein CASSWTSGRAVNYEQYF.

The rearrangement uses TRBV6-5 and TRBJ1-2; 7 bases match TRBD1. Germline-derived CDR1 and CDR2 are MNHEY and SVGAGI. There are 16 residues in the CDR3. V trimming: 2 bases; J trimming: 5 bases; junction bases outside the gene matches: 11. The DNA for the CDR3 is TGTGCCAGCAGTTACACAAGGGGGTCAGGGGGGTATGGCTACACCTTC. It translates to CASSYTRGSGGYGYTF.

This clone came up once. The gene calls are TRBV25-1 and TRBJ1-2, with a tentative D call TRBD1 (6 bases). The ends were cut back, 4 bases at V and 8 bases at J, with 11 bases in the middle. The CDR3 has 12 amino acids. Germline lookup yields CDR1 MGHDK and CDR2 SYGVNS. The CDR3 DNA reads as TGTGCCAGCAGTGTATGGACAGCGGGCTACACCTTC. Translation gives CASSVWTAGYTF.

The V gene is TRBV25-1, the J gene TRBJ2-3; TRBD2 aligns across 9 bases. CDR3 length: 17 amino acids. V trimming: 4 bases; J trimming: 4 bases; junction bases outside the gene matches: 12. Germline V gene lookup returns CDR1 MGHDK and CDR2 SYGVNS. CDR3: CASSGVWLAGRSDTQYF. The CDR3 nucleotides are TGTGCCAGCAGTGGTGTTTGGCTAGCGGGGCGGTCAGATACGCAGTATTTT.

CDR3 sequence: CSVEPLRGQGMERTEAFF. The CDR3 nucleotides read TGCAGCGTTGAACCCCTCCGGGGACAGGGGATGGAAAGGACTGAAGCTTTCTTT. The rearrangement uses TRBV29-1 and TRBJ1-1; TRBD1 matches 10 bases. CDR1 and CDR2 from the germline V gene are SQVTM and ANQGSEA. Trimming at V came to 2 bases and at J to 5 bases, leaving 17 bases not matched to a gene. CDR3 length: 18 residues.

This chain joins TRBV11-2 and TRBJ2-7, with a possible D match to TRBD1 (6 bases). V lost 5 bases and J lost 0, with 26 bases in between. Germline V gene lookup returns CDR1 SGHAT and CDR2 FQNNGV. There are 19 residues in the CDR3. The CDR3 sequence is CASSPPDRQARLSSYEQYF. CDR3 nucleotide sequence: TGTGCCAGCAGCCCCCCCGATCGACAGGCGAGATTGAGCTCCTACGAGCAGTACTTC. Variable domain in full (rest from reference TRBV11-2 and TRBJ2-7): EAGVAQSPRYKIIEKRQSVAFWCNPISGHATLYWYQQILGQGPKLLIQFQNNGVVDDSQLPKDRFSAERLKGVDSTLKIQPAKLEDSAVYLCASSPPDRQARLSSYEQYFGPGTRLTVT.

This clone came up a few times. V gene TRBV11-2 combines with J gene TRBJ1-1; perhaps TRBD1 as D (6 bases). In germline, CDR1 is SGHAT, CDR2 FQNNGV. V lost 1 base and J lost 5, with 11 bases in between. The CDR3 extends over 14 amino acids. The CDR3 DNA reads TGTGCCAGCAGCTTAGGAGGACAGTCGACTGAAGCTTTCTTT. It encodes CASSLGGQSTEAFF.

In DNA, the CDR3 is TGTGCCAGCAGGGACCTAGCGGGAAGTTCCTACGAGCAGTACTTC. It is translated as CASRDLAGSSYEQYF. This sequence joins TRBV2 and TRBJ2-7; 9 bases map to TRBD2. Trimming cost V 6 bases and J 1 base; bases outside gene matches: 7. The CDR3 extends over 15 amino acids. Per germline, CDR1 SNHLY and CDR2 FYNNEI.

This clone appeared once. V and J are TRBV28 and TRBJ2-1, with a weak D call TRBD2 (6 bases). The length of the CDR3 is 15 residues. Germline V CDR1 and CDR2: MDHEN, SYDVKM. The V end was cut by 6 bases, the J end by 5 bases, with 17 bases between. The CDR3 coding sequence is TGTGCCAGCAGCCGTTCTAGCGCGGTGAACAATGAGCAGTTCTTC. Protein sequence: CASSRSSAVNNEQFF.

This clone was found a few times. The chain links TRBV11-2 to TRBJ2-5, with D perhaps TRBD2 (6 bases). The V and J ends lost 1 base and 5 bases respectively, with 14 bases between them. This CDR3 comprises 15 residues. The germline CDR1 and CDR2 sequences are SGHAT and FQNNGV. CDR3 in amino acids: CASSLVWEVRETQYF. For the CDR3, the DNA is TGTGCCAGCAGCTTAGTGTGGGAGGTCCGGGAGACCCAGTACTTC. Complete variable domain (other parts from reference TRBV11-2 and TRBJ2-5): EAGVAQSPRYKIIEKRQSVAFWCNPISGHATLYWYQQILGQGPKLLIQFQNNGVVDDSQLPKDRFSAERLKGVDSTLKIQPAKLEDSAVYLCASSLVWEVRETQYFGPGTRLLVL.

The chain links TRBV28 to TRBJ2-3; 7 bases are shared with TRBD1. Trimming removed 3 bases from V and 7 bases from J; junction bases left unmatched: 7. Germline V gene lookup returns CDR1 MDHEN and CDR2 SYDVKM. The CDR3 totals 14 residues. CDR3 amino acids: CASSFEGATNTQYF. The CDR3 bases are TGTGCCAGCAGTTTTGAGGGGGCCACTAATACGCAGTATTTT.

The chain uses TRBV19 and TRBJ2-7; TRBD1 aligns across 8 bases. The ends lost 1 base at V and 3 bases at J; junction bases unmatched: 5. Looked up from germline, CDR1 is LNHDA and CDR2 is SQIVND (reference sequence). CDR3 length: 15 residues. CDR3 DNA: TGTGCCAGTAGTATAGCCGGACAGGGCGTCTACGAGCAGTACTTC. Translated: CASSIAGQGVYEQYF.

This chain uses TRBV7-9 with TRBJ2-7; possibly TRBD2 for D (5 bases). CDR3 size: 13 residues. Looked up from germline, CDR1 is SEHNR and CDR2 is FQNEAQ (reference sequence). Between the trimmed V and J ends, which lost 6 bases and 6 bases, there was a span of 15 bases. The CDR3 sequence is CASSDYPEGEQYF. CDR3 nucleotides: TGTGCCAGCAGTGACTATCCGGAAGGCGAGCAGTACTTC.

The J gene is TRBJ1-1, the V gene TRBV28, with D unclear. CDR3 length: 15 amino acids. Germline CDR1 MDHEN, CDR2 SYDVKM. Trimming removed 2 bases at V and 0 bases at J, with 10 bases between. This CDR3 reads CASSLGVQMNTEAFF. The CDR3 nucleotides are TGTGCCAGCAGTTTAGGAGTGCAGATGAACACTGAAGCTTTCTTT.

Note on this clone: Within the sample, other DNA sequences also encode this same CDR3. J is TRBJ1-2 and V is TRBV7-9, with D hard to call. Germline V gene data show CDR1 as SEHNR and CDR2 as FQNEAQ (reference sequence). The CDR3 contains 14 residues. Trimming stripped 2 bases from V and 4 bases from J, with 11 bases between. CDR3 nucleotide sequence: TGTGCCAGCAGCTTATCTGGGGAGGTCTATGGCTACACCTTC. Translating it yields CASSLSGEVYGYTF.

The chain has TRBV28 and TRBJ2-5; 8 bases line up with TRBD2. The J segment lost 4 bases and the V segment lost 5 bases, leaving 9 bases of the junction unmatched. From germline, CDR1 is MDHEN and CDR2 SYDVKM. The CDR3 is made up of 15 amino acids. The CDR3 DNA is TGTGCCAGCAGTCTGCGGGGGGCCCCCCGAGAGACCCAGTACTTC. Translated: CASSLRGAPRETQYF.

The rearrangement links TRBV29-1 to TRBJ1-1; 7 bases are shared with TRBD1. Losses at the gene ends were 5 bases for V and 10 bases for J; bases not matched to a gene: 10. The CDR3 consists of 12 residues. Germline-derived CDR1 and CDR2 are SQVTM and ANQGSEA. The DNA of the CDR3 is TGCAGCGTTAAGTGGGACAGCCAACTAGCTTTCTTT. Amino acids: CSVKWDSQLAFF.

Of note for this clone: Germline is not matched at one junction end, which may reflect a read error. The rearrangement links TRBV19 to TRBJ2-2; 9 bases are a match to TRBD2. The CDR3 spans 15 residues. CDR1 and CDR2 (germline): LNHDA, SQIVND (reference sequence). This CDR3 is CASLDLAGNPGELFF. The CDR3 nucleotides read TGTGCCAGTTTGGACCTAGCGGGGAACCCCGGGGAGCTGTTTTTT. Full variable domain (remainder filled in from reference TRBV19 and TRBJ2-2): DGGITQSPKYLFRKEGQNVTLSCEQNLNHDAMYWYRQDPGQGLRLIYYSQIVNDFQKGDIAEGYSVSREKKESFPLTVTSAQKNPTAFYLCASLDLAGNPGELFFGEGSRLTVL.

This clone was detected only once. The sample holds other DNA sequences that translate to the same CDR3. The chain's CDR3 is CASSPGQGGTDTQYF. The CDR3 DNA is TGCGCCAGCAGCCCGGGACAGGGCGGCACAGATACGCAGTATTTT. The chain is built from TRBV5-1 and TRBJ2-3; the match to TRBD1 covers 9 bases. Trimming removed 4 bases from V and 1 base from J; junction bases left unmatched: 4. This CDR3 spans 15 amino acids. CDR1 and CDR2 from the germline V gene are SGHRS and YFSETQ.

V and J are TRBV30 and TRBJ1-1; TRBD1 matches at 8 bases. The CDR3 covers 13 residues. Germline lookup yields CDR1 GTSNPN and CDR2 SVGIG (reference sequence). V gave up 3 bases and J gave up 9 bases; unmatched junction bases: 9. The CDR3 region is CAWRGLDRDQAFF. The CDR3 nucleotides read TGTGCCTGGAGAGGGTTGGACAGGGATCAAGCTTTCTTT.

The CDR3: CASSQDLLGQGNPDTQYF. DNA of the CDR3: TGCGCCAGCAGCCAAGATTTATTAGGCCAGGGAAACCCAGATACGCAGTATTTT. The chain is built from TRBV4-3 and TRBJ2-3; tentative D call: TRBD1 (5 bases). V was cut by 0 bases and J by 4 bases, with 20 bases left in between. Germline values: CDR1 LGHNA, CDR2 YSLEER. The CDR3 spans 18 residues.

The J gene is TRBJ2-5, the V gene TRBV7-2, with D hard to call. The V gene lost 0 bases and the J gene lost 2 bases, with 7 bases spanning the gap. The germline V gene encodes CDR1 SGHTA and CDR2 FQGNSA. CDR3 length: 14 residues. Here the CDR3 reads CASSLAVSQETQYF. DNA of the CDR3: TGTGCCAGCAGCTTAGCGGTCAGTCAAGAGACCCAGTACTTC.

This clone turned up a few times. The rearrangement joins TRBV5-1 to TRBJ2-1; 10 nucleotides line up with TRBD2. Germline V gene data show CDR1 as SGHRS and CDR2 as YFSETQ. Losses at the gene ends were 2 bases for V and 1 base for J; bases not matched to a gene: 3. CDR3 length: 16 amino acids. The CDR3 region has the DNA TGCGCCAGCAGCTTCGCTAGCGGGAGTTCCTACAATGAGCAGTTCTTC. Translation: CASSFASGSSYNEQFF.

This clone was counted once. The CDR3 coding sequence is TGCGCCAGCAGCTTCTCAACCCCGGATGAGCAGTTCTTC. This codes for CASSFSTPDEQFF. The V gene is TRBV5-1, the J gene TRBJ2-1; D gene ambiguous. V lost 2 bases, J lost 8 bases, and 11 bases lay in between. The CDR3 spans 13 residues. CDR1 SGHRS and CDR2 YFSETQ come from the germline V gene.

The genes are TRBV5-1 and TRBJ1-1; 8 bases fit TRBD1. From germline, CDR1 is SGHRS and CDR2 YFSETQ. The CDR3 has 14 residues. With V trimmed by 4 bases and J by 1 base, 3 bases remained unmatched. The CDR3 sequence: CASSPGTGNTEAFF. Written as DNA, the CDR3 is TGCGCCAGCAGCCCGGGGACAGGGAACACTGAAGCTTTCTTT.

The chain joins TRBV5-1 to TRBJ2-5; 9 bases align to TRBD1. CDR1 is SGHRS and CDR2 is YFSETQ in the germline V gene. With 4 bases clipped from V and 2 bases from J, the junction kept 9 bases outside the gene matches. This CDR3 comprises 16 residues. The DNA for the CDR3 is TGCGCCAGCAGCCAAACGACAGGGGGTTTTCAAGAGACCCAGTACTTC. It is translated as CASSQTTGGFQETQYF.

V and J are TRBV19 and TRBJ1-3; 7 nucleotides line up with TRBD1. V gave up 5 bases and J gave up 3 bases; unmatched junction bases: 7. The CDR3 contains 15 residues. Germline V gene lookup returns CDR1 LNHDA and CDR2 SQIVND (reference sequence). The CDR3 DNA sequence: TGTGCCAGTAGTCACCGCGGGACAGATGGAAACACCATATATTTT. This codes for CASSHRGTDGNTIYF.

There are a few counts of this clone. The chain employs TRBV27 and TRBJ2-7; D unclear. This CDR3 region has 11 residues. Germline CDR1 is MNHEY and CDR2 is SMNVEV (reference sequence). V dropped 4 bases and J dropped 4 bases, with 5 bases sitting between them. The CDR3 sequence is CASSSGYEQYF. CDR3 sequence (DNA): TGTGCCAGCAGTTCGGGTTACGAGCAGTACTTC.

Details on this clone: The junction does not match germline at one end; this may be a read error. The chain uses TRBV7-9 and TRBJ1-4, with D perhaps TRBD1 (6 bases). In germline, CDR1 is SEHNR, CDR2 FQNEAQ (reference sequence). The CDR3 spans 15 residues. For the CDR3, the DNA is TGTTCCAGCAGCTTAGGGGGGGGGACCGAGGAAAAACTGTTTTTT. Encoded protein: CSSSLGGGTEEKLFF. Variable domain in full (rest from reference TRBV7-9 and TRBJ1-4): DTGVSQNPRHKITKRGQNVTFRCDPISEHNRLYWYRQTLGQGPEFLTYFQNEAQLEKSRLLSDRFSAERPKGSFSTLEIQRTEQGDSAMYLCSSSLGGGTEEKLFFGSGTQLSVL.

The chain uses TRBV9 and TRBJ2-5, with D possibly matching TRBD1 (6 bases). The CDR3 is 14 amino acids. The ends were cut back, 1 base at V and 5 bases at J, with 12 bases in the middle. Germline V gene lookup returns CDR1 SGDLS and CDR2 YYNGEE. The CDR3 spells CASSVRGGMETQYF. The CDR3 DNA reads TGTGCCAGCAGCGTAAGAGGGGGAATGGAGACCCAGTACTTC.